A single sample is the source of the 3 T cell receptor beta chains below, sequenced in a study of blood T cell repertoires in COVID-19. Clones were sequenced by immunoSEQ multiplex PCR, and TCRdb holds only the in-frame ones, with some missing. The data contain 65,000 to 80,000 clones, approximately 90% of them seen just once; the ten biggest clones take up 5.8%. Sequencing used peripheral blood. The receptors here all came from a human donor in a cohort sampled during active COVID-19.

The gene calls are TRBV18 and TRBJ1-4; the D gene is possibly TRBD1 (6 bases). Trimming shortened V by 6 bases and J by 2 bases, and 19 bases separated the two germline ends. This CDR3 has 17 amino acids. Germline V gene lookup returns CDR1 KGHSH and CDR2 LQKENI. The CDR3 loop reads CASSQNFFGQTNEKLFF. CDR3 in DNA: TGTGCCAGCTCTCAGAATTTTTTCGGACAGACTAATGAAAAACTGTTTTTT.

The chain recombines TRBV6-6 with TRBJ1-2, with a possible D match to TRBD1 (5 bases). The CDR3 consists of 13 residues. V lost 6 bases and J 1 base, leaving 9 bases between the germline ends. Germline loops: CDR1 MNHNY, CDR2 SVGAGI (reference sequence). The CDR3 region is CASSHQGNYGYTF. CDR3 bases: TGTGCCAGCAGCCACCAGGGTAACTATGGCTACACCTTC.

The CDR3 coding sequence is TGTGCCAGCATGGGAGAGACAGGCTCCTACGAGCAGTACTTC. Translated, it gives CASMGETGSYEQYF. V usage is TRBV6-6 and J usage is TRBJ2-7, with D perhaps TRBD1 (6 bases). This CDR3 comprises 14 residues. V lost 7 bases to trimming and J lost 0 bases, with 13 bases between them. Per germline, CDR1 MNHNY and CDR2 SVGAGI (reference sequence).